This entry is about one TCR beta chain. The sample comes from a study of blood T cell repertoires in COVID-19. Source study methods: Scientists estimated how many nucleated cells there were by amplifying reference gene primers. Assay used: immunoSEQ multiplex PCR; TCRdb lists only in-frame clones, some missing. The DNA was the basis for D and trimming; V, J and clone size are from that table. This table holds over 130,000 clones, approximately 86% found once. Germline V gene sequence: CDR1 MNHEY, CDR2 SVGEGT. The CDR3 contains 13 residues. Losses at the gene ends were 6 bases for V and 7 bases for J; bases not matched to a gene: 4.

The chain has TRBV6-2 or TRBV6-3 and TRBJ1-5; 9 bases line up with TRBD1. Sequenced input: peripheral blood. This clonotype was sampled from a woman in her sixties with active or convalescent COVID-19. The DNA of the CDR3 is TGTGCCAGCAGCGGGACAGGGAACCAGCCCCAGCATTTT. It translates to CASSGTGNQPQHF.